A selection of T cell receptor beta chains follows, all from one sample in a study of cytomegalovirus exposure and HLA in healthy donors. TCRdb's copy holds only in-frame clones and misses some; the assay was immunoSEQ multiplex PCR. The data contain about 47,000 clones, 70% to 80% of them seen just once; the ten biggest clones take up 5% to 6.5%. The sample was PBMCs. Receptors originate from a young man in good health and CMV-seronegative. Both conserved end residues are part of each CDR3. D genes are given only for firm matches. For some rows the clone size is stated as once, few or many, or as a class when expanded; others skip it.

CDR3: CASSGGTRQSNEQFF; DNA: TGTGCCAGCAGCGGGGGGACTAGACAATCCAATGAGCAGTTCTTC; length: 15; D: TRBD2; V: TRBV5-8; J: TRBJ2-1; size: -
CDR3: CASSPGGNYGYTF; DNA: TGCGCCAGCAGCCCAGGGGGCAACTATGGCTACACCTTC; length: 13; D: TRBD1; V: TRBV5-1; J: TRBJ1-2; size: few
CDR3: CANVSGGRAFF; DNA: TGCGCCAACGTCTCGGGGGGGAGAGCTTTCTTT; length: 11; D: -; V: TRBV5-1; J: TRBJ1-1; size: -
CDR3: CASSLRQGTGAFF; DNA: TGTGCCAGCAGCTTGCGACAGGGGACTGGAGCTTTCTTT; length: 13; D: TRBD1; V: TRBV5-4; J: TRBJ1-1; size: -
CDR3: CASRGRGQPLGDQPQHF; DNA: TGTGCCAGCAGGGGAAGGGGACAGCCGTTGGGGGATCAGCCCCAGCATTTT; length: 17; D: -; V: TRBV21-1; J: TRBJ1-5; size: -
CDR3: CASSSGTAFEAFF; DNA: TGTGCCAGCAGTTCCGGGACAGCTTTTGAAGCTTTCTTT; length: 13; D: TRBD1; V: TRBV28; J: TRBJ1-1; size: -
CDR3: CASSRAGVGELFF; DNA: TGCGCCAGCAGCCGAGCAGGTGTCGGGGAGCTGTTTTTT; length: 13; D: -; V: TRBV4-1; J: TRBJ2-2; size: -
CDR3: CATSRASGGWTGELFF; DNA: TGTGCCACCAGCAGAGCCTCAGGGGGGTGGACCGGGGAGCTGTTTTTT; length: 16; D: -; V: TRBV15; J: TRBJ2-2; size: few
CDR3: CASSLGLAGGGDEQFF; DNA: TGTGCCAGCAGCCTAGGACTAGCGGGAGGAGGCGATGAGCAGTTCTTC; length: 16; D: TRBD2; V: TRBV11-3; J: TRBJ2-1; size: -
CDR3: CATSRDRRENQPQHF; DNA: TGTGCCACCAGCAGAGATCGGAGGGAAAACCAGCCCCAGCATTTT; length: 15; D: -; V: TRBV15; J: TRBJ1-5; size: -
CDR3: CASNGLAGADTQYF; DNA: TGCGCCAGCAATGGACTAGCGGGAGCAGATACGCAGTATTTT; length: 14; D: TRBD2; V: TRBV5-1; J: TRBJ2-3; size: once
CDR3: CASSQTGTYEQYF; DNA: TGTGCCAGCAGCCAAACCGGGACCTACGAGCAGTACTTC; length: 13; D: -; V: TRBV5-4; J: TRBJ2-7; size: -
CDR3: CASSASSKGTDTQYF; DNA: TGCGCCAGCAGCGCTTCTAGTAAGGGGACAGATACGCAGTATTTT; length: 15; D: -; V: TRBV5-1; J: TRBJ2-3; size: -
CDR3: CASSPGPNYEQYF; DNA: TGTGCCAGCAGCCCTGGGCCCAATTACGAGCAGTACTTC; length: 13; D: -; V: TRBV7-6; J: TRBJ2-7; size: -
CDR3: CATSRVNSNQPQHF; DNA: TGTGCCACCAGCAGAGTTAATAGCAATCAGCCCCAGCATTTT; length: 14; D: -; V: TRBV15; J: TRBJ1-5; size: few
CDR3: CASRGDRGSEAFF; DNA: TGTGCCAGCAGGGGCGACAGGGGATCTGAAGCTTTCTTT; length: 13; D: TRBD1; V: TRBV2; J: TRBJ1-1; size: -
CDR3: CASSQGRASYNEQFF; DNA: TGCGCCAGCAGCCAAGGGCGGGCCTCCTACAATGAGCAGTTCTTC; length: 15; D: -; V: TRBV4-1; J: TRBJ2-1; size: -